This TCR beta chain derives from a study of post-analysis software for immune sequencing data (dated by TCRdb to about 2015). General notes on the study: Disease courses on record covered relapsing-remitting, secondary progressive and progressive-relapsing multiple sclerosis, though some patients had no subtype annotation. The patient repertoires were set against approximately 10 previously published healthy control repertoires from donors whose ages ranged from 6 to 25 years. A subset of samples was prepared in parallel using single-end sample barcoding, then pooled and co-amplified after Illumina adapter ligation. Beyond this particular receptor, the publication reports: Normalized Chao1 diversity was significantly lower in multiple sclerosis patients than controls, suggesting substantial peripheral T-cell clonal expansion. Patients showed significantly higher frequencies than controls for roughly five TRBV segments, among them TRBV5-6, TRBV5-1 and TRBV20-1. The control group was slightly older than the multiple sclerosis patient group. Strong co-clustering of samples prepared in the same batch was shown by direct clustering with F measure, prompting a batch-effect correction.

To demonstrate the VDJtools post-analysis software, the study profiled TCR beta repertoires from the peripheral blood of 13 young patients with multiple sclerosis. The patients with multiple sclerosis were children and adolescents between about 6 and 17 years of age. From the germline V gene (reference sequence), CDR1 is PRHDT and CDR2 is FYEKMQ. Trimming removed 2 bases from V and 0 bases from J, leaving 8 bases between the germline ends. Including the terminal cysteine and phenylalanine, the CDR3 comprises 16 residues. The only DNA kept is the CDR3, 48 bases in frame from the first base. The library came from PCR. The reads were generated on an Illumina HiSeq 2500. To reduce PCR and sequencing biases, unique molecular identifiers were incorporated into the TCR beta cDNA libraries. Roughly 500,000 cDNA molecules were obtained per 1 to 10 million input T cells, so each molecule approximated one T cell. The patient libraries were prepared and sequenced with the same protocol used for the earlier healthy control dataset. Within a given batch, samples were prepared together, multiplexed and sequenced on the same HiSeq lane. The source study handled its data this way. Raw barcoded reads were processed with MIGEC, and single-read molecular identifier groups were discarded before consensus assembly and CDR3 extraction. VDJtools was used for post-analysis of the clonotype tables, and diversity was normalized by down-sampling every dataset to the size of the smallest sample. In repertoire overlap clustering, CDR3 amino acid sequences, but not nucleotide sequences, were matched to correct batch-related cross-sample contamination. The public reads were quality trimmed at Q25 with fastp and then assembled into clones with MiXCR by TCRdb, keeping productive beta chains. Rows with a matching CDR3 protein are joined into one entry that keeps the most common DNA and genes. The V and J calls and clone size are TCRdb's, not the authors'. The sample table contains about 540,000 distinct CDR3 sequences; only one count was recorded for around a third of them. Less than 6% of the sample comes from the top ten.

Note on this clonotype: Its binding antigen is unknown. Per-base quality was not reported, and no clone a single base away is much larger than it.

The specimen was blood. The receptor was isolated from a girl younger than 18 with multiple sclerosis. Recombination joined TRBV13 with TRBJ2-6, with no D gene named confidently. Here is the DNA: TGTGCCAGCAGCTTAAATGGGGACTCTGGGGCCAACGTCCTGACTTTC. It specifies CASSLNGDSGANVLTF.